The T cell receptor (beta chain) under discussion was sequenced for a study of T-cell memory formation after mild COVID-19. TCRdb re-derived calls from the 5' RACE reads in MiXCR, one entry per CDR3 protein. This table holds roughly 110,000 distinct CDR3 sequences, over 20% found once. The CDR3 length is 13 residues. J was trimmed by 4 bases and V by 8 bases; bases with no gene match: 8. Germline assignment: CDR1 ENHRY and CDR2 SYGVKD. This clonotype was detected a few times. What was sequenced was PBMCs or a T cell subset sorted from them (not recorded which). The clonotype originates from a young man who had mild COVID-19 (a few samples of this study predate the infection). Cell type and time point are not known. The rearrangement joins TRBV10-3 to TRBJ2-7, with 7 bases fitting TRBD1. DNA for the CDR3: TGTGCCATCCGGGTAAAGGGGGCATACGAGCAGTACTTC. Encoded protein: CAIRVKGAYEQYF.